A selection of T cell receptor beta chains follows, all from one sample in a study of blood T cell repertoires in COVID-19. TCRdb's copy holds only in-frame clones and misses some; the assay was immunoSEQ multiplex PCR. The sample has approximately 300,000 clones, approximately 90% seen once; the top ten hold about 4%. The sample comprised PBMCs or T cells enriched from blood (not recorded which). The receptors were sampled from a woman aged 25 to 39 who had been exposed to COVID-19. Each CDR3 is given with its conserved first and last residue. The D gene is left open where the match is weak. Clone size is not always given. Where it is, it says once, few, many or a class for expanded clones.

>TRBV7-2|TRBJ2-5|TRBD1|few
TGTGCCAGCGGGAGACAGGGGGGGGAGACCCAGTACTTC
CASGRQGGETQYF
>TRBV7-8|TRBJ1-4|NA|NA
TGTGCCAGCAGCCGAGCACGGAATGAAAAACTGTTTTTT
CASSRARNEKLFF
>TRBV4-2|TRBJ2-3|TRBD2|NA
TGTGCCAGCAGCCAAGGGACTAGCGACACAGATACGCAGTATTTT
CASSQGTSDTDTQYF
>TRBV6-1|TRBJ1-4|NA|NA
TGTGCCAGCAGTGAAGTAGTGGAAAAACTGTTTTTT
CASSEVVEKLFF
>TRBV19|TRBJ2-5|NA|NA
TGTGCCAGTAGTATGCGGGACAGACAAGAGACCCAGTACTTC
CASSMRDRQETQYF
>TRBV7-2|TRBJ1-2|NA|NA
TGTGCCAGCAGGAGGGGGGGGTCTAACTATGGCTACACCTTC
CASRRGGSNYGYTF
>TRBV30|TRBJ1-2|NA|NA
TGTGCCTGGAGTGAGGGAGATTATGGCTACACCTTC
CAWSEGDYGYTF
>TRBV5-1|TRBJ2-3|NA|NA
TGCGCCAGCAGCTTGGGGTCCAGCGTGAGCACAGATACGCAGTATTTT
CASSLGSSVSTDTQYF
>TRBV4-2|TRBJ2-7|TRBD1|NA
TGTGCCAGCAGCCACGGGACAGGGTACGAGCAGTACTTC
CASSHGTGYEQYF
>TRBV7-9|TRBJ2-3|TRBD2|NA
TGTGCCAGCAGCCGAGAGCGGGGGGCGAGCACAGATACGCAGTATTTT
CASSRERGASTDTQYF
>TRBV5-1|TRBJ1-4|NA|NA
TGCGCCAGCAGTCGGGAGGGAACTAATGAAAAACTGTTTTTT
CASSREGTNEKLFF
>TRBV7-9|TRBJ1-2|TRBD1|NA
TGTGCCAGCAGCTTAACAGGGGACTATGGCTACACCTTC
CASSLTGDYGYTF
>TRBV4-3|TRBJ1-6|TRBD1|NA
TGCGCCAGCAGCCTCACAGGGGATAATTCACCCCTCCACTTT
CASSLTGDNSPLHF
>TRBV13|TRBJ1-6|NA|NA
TGTGCCAGCAGCTTAAACAGGGATTCACCCCTCCACTTT
CASSLNRDSPLHF
>TRBV29-1|TRBJ2-1|TRBD2|NA
TGCAGCGTTGGGTCGGGGGGAGGTTGGCAAAATGAGCAGTTCTTC
CSVGSGGGWQNEQFF
>TRBV2|TRBJ1-1|TRBD1|NA
TGTGCCAGCAGACAGGGGGCGAGCACTGAAGCTTTCTTT
CASRQGASTEAFF
>TRBV28|TRBJ2-7|NA|NA
TGTGCCAGCAGGGGGCAGGGAGGCATGTACGAGCAGTACTTC
CASRGQGGMYEQYF
>TRBV3-1/TRBV3-2|TRBJ2-3|TRBD2|NA
TGTGCCAGCAGCCTGACTAGCGGGGGGGAGCAAGATACGCAGTATTTT
CASSLTSGGEQDTQYF
>TRBV9|TRBJ1-2|NA|NA
TGTGCCAGCAGTACCCGGGGACAACACTATGGCTACACCTTC
CASSTRGQHYGYTF
>TRBV24-1|TRBJ2-7|TRBD1|NA
TGTGCCACCAGTGATACCGGGACAGGGGGCCCCTACGAGCAGTACTTC
CATSDTGTGGPYEQYF
>TRBV30|TRBJ1-3|NA|once
TGTGCCTGGAGTGCAGGGGCGACCTCTGGAAACACCATATATTTT
CAWSAGATSGNTIYF
>TRBV29-1|TRBJ1-2|NA|NA
TGCAGCGTTGGACGACCAGAGGCTCTCACTTCTCCTAACTATGGCTACACCTTC
CSVGRPEALTSPNYGYTF
>TRBV4-2|TRBJ1-6|NA|NA
TGTGCCAGCAGCCAAGTACGGTCCTATAATTCACCCCTCCACTTT
CASSQVRSYNSPLHF
>TRBV19|TRBJ2-1|NA|NA
TGTGCCAGTAGTCGGGGGAGCTCCTACAATGAGCAGTTCTTC
CASSRGSSYNEQFF
>TRBV7-2|TRBJ2-7|TRBD2|NA
TGTGCCAGCAGCTTAGGTCTAGCGGGGGAAAACTACGAGCAGTACTTC
CASSLGLAGENYEQYF
>TRBV11-2|TRBJ1-1|TRBD1|NA
TGTGCCAGCAGCACCCATGGACAGGGGATTCGATGGGGGGCTTTCTTT
CASSTHGQGIRWGAFF
>TRBV4-1|TRBJ2-3|NA|once
TGCGCCAGCAGCCACTCCCGGGACTTCACAGATACGCAGTATTTT
CASSHSRDFTDTQYF
>TRBV5-1|TRBJ2-7|NA|NA
TGCGCCAGCAGACAGGGAACCTACGAGCAGTACTTC
CASRQGTYEQYF
>TRBV9|TRBJ2-7|NA|NA
TGTGCCAGCAGCGTGAAGGCAGGCGTCTCCTACGAGCAGTACTTC
CASSVKAGVSYEQYF
>TRBV28|TRBJ1-4|NA|once
TGTGCCAGCAGTTTATTAGGGCGGGGACGAACTCTTGAAAAACTGTTTTTT
CASSLLGRGRTLEKLFF
>TRBV4-1|TRBJ1-1|TRBD1|NA
TGCGCCAGCAGCCAAGACGGCTGGACAGGGGACACTGAAGCTTTCTTT
CASSQDGWTGDTEAFF
>TRBV5-7|TRBJ1-2|TRBD1|few
TGTGCCAGCAGCTCCCGTACGACAGGGCCAATGGCTGGCTACACCTTC
CASSSRTTGPMAGYTF
>TRBV5-1|TRBJ1-5|NA|NA
TGCGCCAGCAGCTCGACAGGTAATAGCAATCAGCCCCAGCATTTT
CASSSTGNSNQPQHF
>TRBV2|TRBJ2-2|TRBD1|NA
TGTGCCAGCAGTGAAGCAGTGGGACAGGGGAACACCGGGGAGCTGTTTTTT
CASSEAVGQGNTGELFF
>TRBV6-6|TRBJ1-2|TRBD1|NA
TGTGCCAGCAATTCCGCAGGGGGCCATGGCTACACCTTC
CASNSAGGHGYTF
>TRBV6-5|TRBJ1-5|NA|NA
TGTGCCAGCAGTACGATGACAGGTCAGCCCCAGCATTTT
CASSTMTGQPQHF
>TRBV3-1/TRBV3-2|TRBJ1-2|NA|NA
TGTGCCAGCAGCCAAGGGGGCATCCAGGGCTACACCTTC
CASSQGGIQGYTF
>TRBV9|TRBJ2-5|TRBD2|once
TGTGCCAGCAGCGTAGGCGGGGGGCCCAGAGTCGGCGAGACCCAGTACTTC
CASSVGGGPRVGETQYF
>TRBV27|TRBJ2-7|TRBD2|NA
TGTGCCAGCAGTTTATATCTAGCGGGGTTACACGAGCAGTACTTC
CASSLYLAGLHEQYF
>TRBV6-5|TRBJ1-4|NA|NA
TGTGCCAGCAGTTACGCAGGGGCAACTAATGAAAAACTGTTTTTT
CASSYAGATNEKLFF
>TRBV7-9|TRBJ1-4|NA|NA
TGTGCCAGCAGCTTCAGGGGACGCTCACGCGGAAGGGATGAAAAACTGTTTTTT
CASSFRGRSRGRDEKLFF
>TRBV3-1/TRBV3-2|TRBJ1-2|NA|few
TGTGCCAGCAGCCAAGACAGGGCGCTGAACTATGGCTACACCTTC
CASSQDRALNYGYTF
>TRBV7-2|TRBJ2-5|NA|NA
TGTGCCAGCAGCTTATCACCCAGGGTGTACCAAGAGACCCAGTACTTC
CASSLSPRVYQETQYF
>TRBV7-9|TRBJ1-1|TRBD1|NA
TGTGCCAGCAGCCATATGCAGGGACAGATCCCTAAGTTCTTTGAAGCTTTCTTT
CASSHMQGQIPKFFEAFF
>TRBV12-3/TRBV12-4|TRBJ1-4|NA|NA
TGTGCCAGCAGTCAGCAGGGAGAAAAACTGTTTTTT
CASSQQGEKLFF
>TRBV19|TRBJ2-7|TRBD1|NA
TGTGCCAGTAGTAGGTGGACAGGGCCCTACGAGCAGTACTTC
CASSRWTGPYEQYF
>TRBV27|TRBJ1-2|NA|NA
TGTGCCAGCAGTTTACTGGGACAAGATGGCTACACCTTC
CASSLLGQDGYTF
>TRBV9|TRBJ2-2|TRBD2|NA
TGTGCCAGCAGCGTAGAGCGGGGTTTCACCGGGGAGCTGTTTTTT
CASSVERGFTGELFF
>TRBV7-8|TRBJ1-5|TRBD1|NA
TGTGCCAGCAGCCCAGGGGGGACAGGGGTGTATAGCAATCAGCCCCAGCATTTT
CASSPGGTGVYSNQPQHF